What follows are 5 T cell receptor beta chains derived from one specimen sequenced in a study of blood T cell repertoires in COVID-19. The repertoire was sequenced with immunoSEQ multiplex PCR; TCRdb's copy has only in-frame clones and lacks some. The sample yields over 60,000 clones, nearly 90% seen once. The sequenced sample was peripheral blood. Receptors were obtained from a man in his 70s with active or convalescent COVID-19.

This clone was picked up a small number of times. Other DNA sequences in this sample translate to the same CDR3. This chain links TRBV27 with TRBJ2-2; the match to TRBD2 covers 9 bases. Germline lookup yields CDR1 MNHEY and CDR2 SMNVEV (reference sequence). Trimming cost V 2 bases and J 7 bases; bases outside gene matches: 8. This CDR3 has 16 amino acids. The CDR3, as DNA: TGTGCCAGCAGTTTAAGTAGCGGGAGTGCAATCGGGGAGCTGTTTTTT. This gives the protein CASSLSSGSAIGELFF.

This chain connects TRBV5-1 to TRBJ1-1, with no clear D. Germline CDR1 and CDR2: SGHRS and YFSETQ. Between the trimmed V and J ends, which lost 0 bases and 5 bases, there was a span of 11 bases. CDR3 length: 14 amino acids. The CDR3 here is CASSLVQAKTEAFF. The CDR3 DNA reads TGCGCCAGCAGCTTGGTCCAGGCCAAAACTGAAGCTTTCTTT.

This chain uses TRBV7-9 with TRBJ1-4; 8 bases fit TRBD1. The CDR3 is 19 residues long. CDR1 is SEHNR and CDR2 is FQNEAQ in the germline V gene (reference sequence). The V gene end was trimmed by 3 bases and the J gene end by 0 bases; junction bases not matched to a gene: 12. In DNA form, the CDR3 reads TGTGCCAGCAGCTTCCCGGGACAGGATTCTCCACCAACTAATGAAAAACTGTTTTTT. It is translated as CASSFPGQDSPPTNEKLFF.

V and J are TRBV3-1 (or the pseudogene TRBV3-2) and TRBJ2-1; 8 positions match TRBD1. This CDR3 is 12 amino acids long. V lost 3 bases to trimming and J lost 11 bases; unmatched junction nucleotides: 3. CDR1 LGHDT and CDR2 YNNKEL come from the germline V gene (reference sequence). As DNA, the CDR3 is TGTGCCAGCAGCCAGGGGGACAGGAAGCAGTTCTTC. Protein product: CASSQGDRKQFF.

This chain connects TRBV5-6 to TRBJ2-3; D is unresolved. The CDR3 runs 12 residues. Germline V gene lookup returns CDR1 SGHDT and CDR2 YYEEEE. The V and J ends lost 4 bases and 2 bases respectively, with 5 bases between them. The DNA for the CDR3 is TGTGCCAGCAGCCTCTCCACAGATACGCAGTATTTT. It is translated as CASSLSTDTQYF.